The T cell receptor (beta chain) described here comes from a study of T cell responses to AZD1222 COVID-19 vaccine. Libraries were prepared by immunoSEQ multiplex PCR; TCRdb keeps only in-frame clonotypes and omits some of them. Of around 84,000 clones in the sample, about 90% were seen once. Study findings and constraints: Vaccine-associated CD4 TCRs spanned spike, dominant at 160-218 and 743-854. Every sample of the repertoires postdated the peak T cell response.

In the case of this clone: Its matching antigen is unknown.

The V gene end was trimmed by 5 bases and the J gene end by 2 bases; junction bases not matched to a gene: 8. CDR1 is MNHEY, CDR2 SVGEGT, per germline. The CDR3 runs 15 residues. This sequence was found in an adult in good health. The chain combines TRBV6-2 or TRBV6-3 with TRBJ2-7, with 8 bases aligning to TRBD2. The specimen was peripheral blood, collected on day 0 of MenACWY control vaccination. The DNA of the CDR3 is TGTGCCAGCAGTGGGGGAACTAGCGGCACCTACGAGCAGTACTTC. It translates to CASSGGTSGTYEQYF.